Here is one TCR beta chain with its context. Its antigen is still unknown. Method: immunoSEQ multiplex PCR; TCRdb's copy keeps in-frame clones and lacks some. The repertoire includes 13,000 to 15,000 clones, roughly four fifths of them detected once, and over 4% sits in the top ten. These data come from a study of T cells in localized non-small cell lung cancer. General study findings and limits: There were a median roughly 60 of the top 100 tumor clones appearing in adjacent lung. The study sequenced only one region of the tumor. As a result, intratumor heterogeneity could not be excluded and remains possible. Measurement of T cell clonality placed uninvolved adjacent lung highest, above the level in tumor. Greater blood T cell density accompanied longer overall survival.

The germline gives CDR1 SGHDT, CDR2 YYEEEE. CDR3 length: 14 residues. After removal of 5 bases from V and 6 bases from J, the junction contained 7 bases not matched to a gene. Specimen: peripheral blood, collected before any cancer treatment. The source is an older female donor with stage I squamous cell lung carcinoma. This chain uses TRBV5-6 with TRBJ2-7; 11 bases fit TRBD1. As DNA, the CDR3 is TGTGCCAGCAGGTTCGGGACAGGGGGGCGCGAGCAGTACTTC. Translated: CASRFGTGGREQYF.